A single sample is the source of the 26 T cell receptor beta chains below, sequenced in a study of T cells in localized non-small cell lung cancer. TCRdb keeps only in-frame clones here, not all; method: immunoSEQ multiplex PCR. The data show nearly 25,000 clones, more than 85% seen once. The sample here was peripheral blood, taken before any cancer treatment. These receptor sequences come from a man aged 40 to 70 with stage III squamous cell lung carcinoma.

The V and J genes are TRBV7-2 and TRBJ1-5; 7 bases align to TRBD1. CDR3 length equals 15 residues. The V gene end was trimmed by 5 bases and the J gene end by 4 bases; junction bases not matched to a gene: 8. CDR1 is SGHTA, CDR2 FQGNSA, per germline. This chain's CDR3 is CASSRTGTANQPQHF. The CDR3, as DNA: TGTGCCAGCAGCAGGACCGGGACAGCGAATCAGCCCCAGCATTTT.

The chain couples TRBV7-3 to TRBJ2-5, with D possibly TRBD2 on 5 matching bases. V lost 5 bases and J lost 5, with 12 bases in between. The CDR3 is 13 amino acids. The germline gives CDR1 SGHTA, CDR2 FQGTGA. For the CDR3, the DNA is TGTGCCAGCAGCCCCAACCCGGGGGAGACCCAGTACTTC. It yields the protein CASSPNPGETQYF.

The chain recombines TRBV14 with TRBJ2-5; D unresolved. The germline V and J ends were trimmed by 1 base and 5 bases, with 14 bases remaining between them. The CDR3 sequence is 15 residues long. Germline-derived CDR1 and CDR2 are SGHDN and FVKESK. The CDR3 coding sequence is TGTGCCAGCAGCCAAGCCGTACTCCCAATGGAGACCCAGTACTTC. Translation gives CASSQAVLPMETQYF. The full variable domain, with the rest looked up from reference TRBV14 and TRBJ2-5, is EAGVTQFPSHSVIEKGQTVTLRCDPISGHDNLYWYRRVMGKEIKFLLHFVKESKQDESGMPNNRFLAERTGGTYSTLKVQPAELEDSGVYFCASSQAVLPMETQYFGPGTRLLVL.

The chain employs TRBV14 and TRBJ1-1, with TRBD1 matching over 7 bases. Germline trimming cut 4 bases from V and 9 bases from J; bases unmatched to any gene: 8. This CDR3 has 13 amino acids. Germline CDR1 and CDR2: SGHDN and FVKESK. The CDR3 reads CASSPGTGEKAFF. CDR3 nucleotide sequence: TGTGCCAGCAGCCCAGGCACAGGGGAGAAAGCTTTCTTT.

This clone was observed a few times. CDR3 sequence: CASSFGGGSGTDEQFF. Written as DNA, the CDR3 is TGTGCCAGCAGCTTTGGGGGTGGTAGCGGGACCGATGAGCAGTTCTTC. V gene TRBV7-9 combines with J gene TRBJ2-1, with TRBD2 matching 8 bases. There are 16 residues in the CDR3. The V segment lost 3 bases and the J segment 8 bases; nucleotides outside the gene matches: 12. The germline gives CDR1 SEHNR, CDR2 FQNEAQ (reference sequence). Full variable domain (outside the CDR3, taken from reference TRBV7-9 and TRBJ2-1): DTGVSQNPRHKITKRGQNVTFRCDPISEHNRLYWYRQTLGQGPEFLTYFQNEAQLEKSRLLSDRFSAERPKGSFSTLEIQRTEQGDSAMYLCASSFGGGSGTDEQFFGPGTRLTVL.

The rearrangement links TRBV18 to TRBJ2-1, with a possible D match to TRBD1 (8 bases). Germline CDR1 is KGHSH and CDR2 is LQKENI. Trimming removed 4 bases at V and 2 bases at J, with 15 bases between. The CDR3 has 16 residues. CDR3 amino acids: CASSHDTGGAYNEQFF. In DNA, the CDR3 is TGTGCCAGCTCACATGATACAGGGGGGGCCTACAATGAGCAGTTCTTC.

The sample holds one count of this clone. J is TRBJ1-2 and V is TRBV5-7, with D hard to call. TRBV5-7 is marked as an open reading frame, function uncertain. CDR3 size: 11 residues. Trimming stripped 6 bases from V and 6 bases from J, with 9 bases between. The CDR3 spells CASTHFHGYTF. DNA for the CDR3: TGTGCCAGCACCCATTTCCATGGCTACACCTTC.

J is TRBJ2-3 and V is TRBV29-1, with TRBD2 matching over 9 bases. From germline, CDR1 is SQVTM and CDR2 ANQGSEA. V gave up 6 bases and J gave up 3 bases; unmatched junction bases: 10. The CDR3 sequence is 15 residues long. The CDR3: CSVATGGRATDTQYF. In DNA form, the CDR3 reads TGCAGCGTGGCAACTGGCGGGAGGGCGACAGATACGCAGTATTTT.

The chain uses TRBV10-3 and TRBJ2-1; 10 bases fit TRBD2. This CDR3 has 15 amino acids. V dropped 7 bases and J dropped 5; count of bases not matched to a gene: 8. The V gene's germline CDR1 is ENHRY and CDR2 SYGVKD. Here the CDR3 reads CAITKSGGANNEQFF. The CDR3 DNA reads TGTGCCATCACCAAGAGCGGGGGGGCCAACAATGAGCAGTTCTTC.

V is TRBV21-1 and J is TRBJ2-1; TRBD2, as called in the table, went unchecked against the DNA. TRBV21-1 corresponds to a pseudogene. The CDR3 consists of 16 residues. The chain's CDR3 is CASSEGTSGSGNEQFF. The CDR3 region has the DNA TGTGCCAGCAGCGAGGGGACTAGCGGGAGCGGAAATGAGCAGTTCTTC.

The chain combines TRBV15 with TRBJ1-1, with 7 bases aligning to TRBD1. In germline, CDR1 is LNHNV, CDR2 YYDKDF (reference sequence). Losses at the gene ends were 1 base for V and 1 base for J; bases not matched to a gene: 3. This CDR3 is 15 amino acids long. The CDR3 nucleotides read TGTGCCACCAGCAGAGGGGACAGACCGAACACTGAAGCTTTCTTT. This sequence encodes CATSRGDRPNTEAFF.

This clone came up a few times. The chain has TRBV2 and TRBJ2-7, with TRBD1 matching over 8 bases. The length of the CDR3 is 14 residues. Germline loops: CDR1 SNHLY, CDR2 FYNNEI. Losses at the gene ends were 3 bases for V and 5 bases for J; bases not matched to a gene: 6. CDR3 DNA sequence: TGTGCCAGCAGTGAGCAAGGGACAGGACACGAGCAGTACTTC. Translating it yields CASSEQGTGHEQYF. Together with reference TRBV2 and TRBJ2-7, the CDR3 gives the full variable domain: EPEVTQTPSHQVTQMGQEVILRCVPISNHLYFYWYRQILGQKVEFLVSFYNNEISEKSEIFDDQFSVERPDGSNFTLKIRSTKLEDSAMYFCASSEQGTGHEQYFGPGTRLTVT.

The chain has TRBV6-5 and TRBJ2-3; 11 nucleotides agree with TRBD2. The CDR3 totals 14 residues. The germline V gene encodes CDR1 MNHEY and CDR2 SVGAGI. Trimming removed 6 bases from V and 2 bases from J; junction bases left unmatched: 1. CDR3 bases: TGTGCCAGCAGGGGACTAGCGGCCACAGATACGCAGTATTTT. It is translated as CASRGLAATDTQYF.

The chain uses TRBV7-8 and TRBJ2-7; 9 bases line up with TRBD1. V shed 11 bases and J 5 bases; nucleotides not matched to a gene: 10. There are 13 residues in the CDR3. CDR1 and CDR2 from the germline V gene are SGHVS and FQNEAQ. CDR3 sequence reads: CAVSRDRENEQYF. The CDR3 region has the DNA TGTGCCGTTTCCCGGGACAGGGAGAACGAGCAGTACTTC.

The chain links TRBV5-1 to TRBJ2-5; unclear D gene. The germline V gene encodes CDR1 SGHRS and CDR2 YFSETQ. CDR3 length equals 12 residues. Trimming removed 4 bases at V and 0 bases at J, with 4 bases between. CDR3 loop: CASSVHQETQYF. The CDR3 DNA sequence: TGCGCCAGCAGCGTACACCAAGAGACCCAGTACTTC. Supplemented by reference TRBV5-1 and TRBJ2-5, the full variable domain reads KAGVTQTPRYLIKTRGQQVTLSCSPISGHRSVSWYQQTPGQGLQFLFEYFSETQRNKGNFPGRFSGRQFSNSRSEMNVSTLELGDSALYLCASSVHQETQYFGPGTRLLVL.

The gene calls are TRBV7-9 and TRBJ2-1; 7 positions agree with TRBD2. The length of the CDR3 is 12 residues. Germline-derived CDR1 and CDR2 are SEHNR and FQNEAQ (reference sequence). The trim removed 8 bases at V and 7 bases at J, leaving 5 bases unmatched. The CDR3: CASQRGGNEQFF. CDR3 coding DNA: TGTGCCAGCCAGCGGGGAGGGAATGAGCAGTTCTTC.

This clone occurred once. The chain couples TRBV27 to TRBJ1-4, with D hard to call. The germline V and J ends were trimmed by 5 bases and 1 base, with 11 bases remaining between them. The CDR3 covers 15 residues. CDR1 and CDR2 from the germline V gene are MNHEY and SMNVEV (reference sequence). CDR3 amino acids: CASSVGIETNEKLFF. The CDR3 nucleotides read TGTGCCAGCAGTGTAGGGATCGAAACTAATGAAAAACTGTTTTTT.

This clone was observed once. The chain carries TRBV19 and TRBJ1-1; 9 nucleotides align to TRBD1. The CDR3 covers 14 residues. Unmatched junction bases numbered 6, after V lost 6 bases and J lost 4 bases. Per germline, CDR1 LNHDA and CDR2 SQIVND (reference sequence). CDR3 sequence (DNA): TGTGCCAGTAGCAAGGACAGGGGAGTCACTGAAGCTTTCTTT. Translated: CASSKDRGVTEAFF.

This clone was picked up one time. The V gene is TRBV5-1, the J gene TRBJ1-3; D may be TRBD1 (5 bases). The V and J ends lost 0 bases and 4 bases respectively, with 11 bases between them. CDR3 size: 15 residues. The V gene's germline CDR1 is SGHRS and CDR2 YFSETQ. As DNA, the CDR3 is TGCGCCAGCAGCTTGGACGGGGCGCGGGGAAACACCATATATTTT. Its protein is CASSLDGARGNTIYF. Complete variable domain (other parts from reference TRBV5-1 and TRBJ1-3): KAGVTQTPRYLIKTRGQQVTLSCSPISGHRSVSWYQQTPGQGLQFLFEYFSETQRNKGNFPGRFSGRQFSNSRSEMNVSTLELGDSALYLCASSLDGARGNTIYFGEGSWLTVV.

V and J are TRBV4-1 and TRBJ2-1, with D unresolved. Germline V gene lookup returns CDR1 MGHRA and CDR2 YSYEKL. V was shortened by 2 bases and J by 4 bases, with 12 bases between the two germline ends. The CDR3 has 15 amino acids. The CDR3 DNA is TGCGCCAGCAGCCAATCATCAGTGGGGTACAATGAGCAGTTCTTC. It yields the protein CASSQSSVGYNEQFF.

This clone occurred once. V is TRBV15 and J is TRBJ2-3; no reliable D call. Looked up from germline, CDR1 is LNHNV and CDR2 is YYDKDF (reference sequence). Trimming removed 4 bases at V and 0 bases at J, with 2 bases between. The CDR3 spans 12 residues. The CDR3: CATSISTDTQYF. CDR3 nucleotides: TGTGCCACCAGCATTAGCACAGATACGCAGTATTTT.

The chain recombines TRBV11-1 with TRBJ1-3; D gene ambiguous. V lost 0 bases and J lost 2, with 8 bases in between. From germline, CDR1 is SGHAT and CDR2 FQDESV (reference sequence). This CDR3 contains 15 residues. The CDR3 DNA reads TGTGCCAGCAGCTTAGCAGACACCGCTGGAAACACCATATATTTT. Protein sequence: CASSLADTAGNTIYF.

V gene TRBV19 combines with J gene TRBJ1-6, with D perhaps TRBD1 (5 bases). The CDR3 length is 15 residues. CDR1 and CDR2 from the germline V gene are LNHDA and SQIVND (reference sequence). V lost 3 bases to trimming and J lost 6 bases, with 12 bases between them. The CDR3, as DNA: TGTGCCAGTAGTATGGGGCAGAGCATTAATTCACCCCTCCACTTT. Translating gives CASSMGQSINSPLHF.

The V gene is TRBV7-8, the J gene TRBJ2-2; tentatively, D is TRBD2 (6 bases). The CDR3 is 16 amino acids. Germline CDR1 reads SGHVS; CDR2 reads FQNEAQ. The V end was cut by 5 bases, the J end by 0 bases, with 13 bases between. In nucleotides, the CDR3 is TGTGCCAGCAGCCTTAGGACGGGGGCGAACACCGGGGAGCTGTTTTTT. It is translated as CASSLRTGANTGELFF. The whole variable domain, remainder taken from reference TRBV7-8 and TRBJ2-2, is GAGVSQSPRYKVAKRGQDVALRCDPISGHVSLFWYQQALGQGPEFLTYFQNEAQLDKSGLPSDRFFAERPEGSVSTLKIQRTQQEDSAVYLCASSLRTGANTGELFFGEGSRLTVL.

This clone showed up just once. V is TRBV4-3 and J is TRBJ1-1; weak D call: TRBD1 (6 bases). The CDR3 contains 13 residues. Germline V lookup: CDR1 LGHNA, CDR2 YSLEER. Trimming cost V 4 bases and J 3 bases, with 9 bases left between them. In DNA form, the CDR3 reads TGCGCCAGCAGCCGAGAGGGGGACACTGAAGCTTTCTTT. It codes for CASSREGDTEAFF.

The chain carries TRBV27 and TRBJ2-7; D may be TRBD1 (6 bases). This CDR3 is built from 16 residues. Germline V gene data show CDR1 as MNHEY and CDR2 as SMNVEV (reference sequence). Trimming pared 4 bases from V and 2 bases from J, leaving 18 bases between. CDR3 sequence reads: CASSSRGHSKPYEQYF. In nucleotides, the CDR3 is TGTGCCAGCAGTTCTAGGGGACACTCAAAACCCTACGAGCAGTACTTC.